What follows is one TCR beta chain and its context. This clone turned up a few times. Its antigen is not yet known. No qualities accompany the bases; no much larger clone lies one base away. Different DNA sequences within this sample yield the same CDR3. TCRbeta CDR3 regions were amplified from genomic DNA by means of the immunoSEQ Assay, a bias-controlled multiplex PCR. From the authors' description of their analysis: The number of nucleated cells in each sample was estimated by amplification of reference gene primers within the assay. Sequence reads were collapsed and filtered to measure the absolute abundance of every unique TCRbeta CDR3 rearrangement. Productive Simpson clonality was computed per sample as the square root of Simpson's diversity index over productive rearrangements. As stored in TCRdb, this immuneACCESS dataset retains in-frame rearrangements with V and J assigned. A fraction of the clones does not appear; measured against another copy, unresolved V genes explain less than half of the discrepancy, and the remainder lacks a known reason. V and J calls and clone size come straight from that table; D and trimming were deduced from the DNA. The sample records 100,000 to 150,000 clones, more than 75% of which are singletons. The biggest ten clones account for about 2% of the sample.

This record belongs to a study of blood T cell repertoires in COVID-19 (dated by TCRdb to between 2020 and 2021). Background for the entire study: Samples from collaborators originated in the United States, Italy and Spain and spanned both the acute and convalescent phases of COVID-19. A freely available public database, intended as a resource for researchers studying the immune response to SARS-CoV-2, is where the repertoires were released. Samples came from the ongoing ImmuneRACE study (first 160 participants) plus 1,254 subjects from 6 global collaborators. Where available, HLA class I and class II types were taken from metadata supplied by the sample provider and were not determined by assay-based typing. The dataset comprised deeply sampled blood TCRbeta repertoires from subjects exposed to, actively infected with, or recovered from COVID-19. The prospective study material was composed of cDNA or gDNA derived from T cells, B-cell-depleted T cells, or PBMCs. The sample metadata nearly always contained a de-identified subject ID, COVID-19 status, age in years and sex. Study-level results and caveats: The amount of clinical and demographic metadata varied by source and participant and was provided uncurated.

Collaborating institutions collected whole blood in K2EDTA tubes following their own protocols. For TCRbeta analysis, collaborators shipped samples in one of three forms: frozen whole blood, isolated PBMCs, or DNA extracted from either of those sample types. Sequenced input: peripheral blood. The source of this sequence is a man between 65 and 79 years old with active COVID-19.

The CDR3 here reads CASSVGTGAYEQYF. The DNA sequence is given as TGTGCCAGCAGCGTTGGGACAGGGGCCTACGAGCAGTACTTC. Recombination connected TRBV9 to TRBJ2-7, and 10 junction bases match TRBD1. CDR1 and CDR2, per the germline V gene, are SGDLS and YYNGEE. The CDR3 numbers 14 residues from cysteine through phenylalanine. Left in the record is the CDR3 DNA by itself, 42 bases read in frame from the first base. The germline V end is reduced by 2 bases and the J end by 2 bases; junction bases left unmatched: 1.